This TCR beta chain was retrieved from a study of T cell changes during pregnancy in multiple sclerosis (dated by TCRdb to the late 2010s). For the study in its entirety: Changes in the T cell repertoire over the course of pregnancy were examined in this study in women with multiple sclerosis.

Points on this clone: No cognate antigen has been identified for it. No clone much larger than this one lies a single base away; base qualities are absent.

Inclusive of the bounding cysteine and phenylalanine, the CDR3 is 14 residues long. CDR3 DNA only is kept here, 42 bases in frame from base 1. For CDR1 and CDR2, the germline V gene lists SGHRS and YFSETQ. V lost 4 bases and J lost 5 bases; the stretch between them is 15 bases long. Receptor amplification or capture employed the immunoSEQ multiplex PCR assay. The table was pulled from immuneACCESS by TCRdb, which kept in-frame rearrangements only. Such tables lose some clones; where checked, under half of the loss comes from unresolved V genes, and the rest has no known cause. The sample has approximately 60,000 clones on record, 87% of them singletons. Of the sample, over 4% is held by the ten largest clones.

The specimen was peripheral blood from another person, used as feeder cells. The receptor was derived from a human donor whose cells served as feeder cells for cultures in a pregnancy study. The chain couples TRBV5-1 to TRBJ2-5; 6 matching bases give a weak D call of TRBD1. CDR3 protein: CASSQWGRGETQYF. The DNA sequence follows: TGCGCCAGCAGCCAGTGGGGGCGCGGGGAGACCCAGTACTTC.